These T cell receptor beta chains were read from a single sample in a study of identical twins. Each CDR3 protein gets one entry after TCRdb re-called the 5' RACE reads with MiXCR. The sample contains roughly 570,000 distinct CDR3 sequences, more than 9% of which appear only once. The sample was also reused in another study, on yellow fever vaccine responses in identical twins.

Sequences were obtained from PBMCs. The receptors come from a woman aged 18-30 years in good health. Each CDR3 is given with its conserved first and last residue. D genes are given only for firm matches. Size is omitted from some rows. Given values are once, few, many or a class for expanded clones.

CDR3aa: CASSPRGGQGSGELFF
CDR3nt: TGTGCCAGCAGCCCTAGGGGGGGACAGGGCAGCGGGGAGCTGTTTTTT
j_gene: TRBJ2-2
d_gene: TRBD1
v_gene: TRBV6-1
abundance: -

CDR3aa: CASSWTITTGTRNSGELFF
CDR3nt: TGTGCCAGCAGCTGGACAATTACCACCGGGACTAGGAACTCCGGGGAGCTGTTTTTT
j_gene: TRBJ2-2
d_gene: TRBD2
v_gene: TRBV5-4
abundance: many

CDR3aa: CASSSGLRSTDTQYF
CDR3nt: TGTGCCAGCAGCTCGGGACTGAGGAGCACAGATACGCAGTATTTT
j_gene: TRBJ2-3
d_gene: -
v_gene: TRBV7-8
abundance: -

CDR3aa: CASSLRWGSYNEQFF
CDR3nt: TGTGCCAGCAGTTTACGGTGGGGCTCCTACAATGAGCAGTTCTTC
j_gene: TRBJ2-1
d_gene: -
v_gene: TRBV28
abundance: -

CDR3aa: CSVAEESTDTQYF
CDR3nt: TGCAGCGTTGCAGAGGAGAGCACAGATACGCAGTATTTT
j_gene: TRBJ2-3
d_gene: -
v_gene: TRBV29-1
abundance: many

CDR3aa: CASSLARTGSNEQFF
CDR3nt: TGTGCCAGCAGCTTGGCCCGGACAGGGAGCAATGAGCAGTTCTTC
j_gene: TRBJ2-1
d_gene: TRBD1
v_gene: TRBV5-5
abundance: -

CDR3aa: CASGGRKYGYTF
CDR3nt: TGTGCCAGCGGCGGCAGAAAGTATGGCTACACCTTC
j_gene: TRBJ1-2
d_gene: -
v_gene: TRBV28
abundance: -

CDR3aa: CSVEGVRGTDTQYF
CDR3nt: TGCAGCGTTGAAGGGGTGCGGGGCACAGATACGCAGTATTTT
j_gene: TRBJ2-3
d_gene: -
v_gene: TRBV29-1
abundance: many

CDR3aa: CASSWDQFGNEQFF
CDR3nt: TGTGCCAGCAGTTGGGACCAGTTCGGGAATGAGCAGTTCTTC
j_gene: TRBJ2-1
d_gene: -
v_gene: TRBV6-2/TRBV6-3
abundance: many

CDR3aa: CASSFLSGEQYF
CDR3nt: TGTGCCAGCAGCTTTTTGTCGGGGGAGCAGTACTTC
j_gene: TRBJ2-7
d_gene: -
v_gene: TRBV7-2
abundance: many

CDR3aa: CASSFGRERSHEQYF
CDR3nt: TGCGCCAGCAGCTTTGGGCGGGAGAGGAGCCACGAGCAGTACTTC
j_gene: TRBJ2-7
d_gene: TRBD2
v_gene: TRBV5-1
abundance: -

CDR3aa: CASSGLGTITDTQYF
CDR3nt: TGTGCCAGCAGCGGGCTGGGGACTATCACAGATACGCAGTATTTT
j_gene: TRBJ2-3
d_gene: TRBD2
v_gene: TRBV7-9
abundance: -

CDR3aa: CASSLRDRGTEAFF
CDR3nt: TGTGCCAGCAGCCTCCGGGACAGGGGGACTGAAGCTTTCTTT
j_gene: TRBJ1-1
d_gene: TRBD1
v_gene: TRBV7-2
abundance: many

CDR3aa: CASRWDRDYEQYF
CDR3nt: TGCGCCAGCCGATGGGACAGGGACTACGAGCAGTACTTC
j_gene: TRBJ2-7
d_gene: TRBD1
v_gene: TRBV10-2
abundance: few

CDR3aa: CASSQDGSNQPQHF
CDR3nt: TGTGCCAGCAGCCAAGATGGTAGCAATCAGCCCCAGCATTTT
j_gene: TRBJ1-5
d_gene: -
v_gene: TRBV3-1
abundance: many

CDR3aa: CSVEGRAGTSGPSPYEQYF
CDR3nt: TGCAGCGTTGAGGGCCGGGCGGGAACTAGCGGGCCATCACCCTACGAGCAGTACTTC
j_gene: TRBJ2-7
d_gene: TRBD2
v_gene: TRBV29-1
abundance: few

CDR3aa: CASSLGRIIYEQYF
CDR3nt: TGTGCCAGCAGTTTAGGACGAATAATCTACGAGCAGTACTTC
j_gene: TRBJ2-7
d_gene: -
v_gene: TRBV12-3/TRBV12-4
abundance: -

CDR3aa: CASSLVGGGETQYF
CDR3nt: TGCGCCAGCAGCTTGGTTGGCGGGGGAGAGACCCAGTACTTC
j_gene: TRBJ2-5
d_gene: TRBD2
v_gene: TRBV5-1
abundance: many

CDR3aa: CASSPPIRRETQYF
CDR3nt: TGTGCCAGCAGCCCCCCTATCCGTAGGGAGACCCAGTACTTC
j_gene: TRBJ2-5
d_gene: -
v_gene: TRBV11-2
abundance: few

CDR3aa: CAVRNRGEKETQYF
CDR3nt: TGTGCCGTCCGAAACAGGGGAGAGAAAGAGACCCAGTACTTC
j_gene: TRBJ2-5
d_gene: TRBD1
v_gene: TRBV6-1
abundance: -

CDR3aa: CAWGGTDTQYF
CDR3nt: TGTGCCTGGGGGGGCACAGATACGCAGTATTTT
j_gene: TRBJ2-3
d_gene: -
v_gene: TRBV30
abundance: few

CDR3aa: CASSLSEAYEQYF
CDR3nt: TGTGCCAGCAGCCTGTCGGAGGCCTACGAGCAGTACTTC
j_gene: TRBJ2-7
d_gene: -
v_gene: TRBV12-3/TRBV12-4
abundance: -

CDR3aa: CSARGWTSGKETQYF
CDR3nt: TGCAGTGCTAGAGGTTGGACTAGCGGGAAAGAGACCCAGTACTTC
j_gene: TRBJ2-5
d_gene: TRBD2
v_gene: TRBV20-1
abundance: many

CDR3aa: CASSTANNNSPLHF
CDR3nt: TGTGCCAGCTCCACAGCCAACAATAATTCACCCCTCCACTTT
j_gene: TRBJ1-6
d_gene: -
v_gene: TRBV12-3/TRBV12-4
abundance: many

CDR3aa: CASSPTSTDTQYF
CDR3nt: TGTGCCAGCTCACCGACTAGCACAGATACGCAGTATTTT
j_gene: TRBJ2-3
d_gene: -
v_gene: TRBV18
abundance: many

CDR3aa: CSVFQRGQLWGYTF
CDR3nt: TGCAGTGTCTTTCAAAGGGGACAGTTGTGGGGCTACACCTTC
j_gene: TRBJ1-2
d_gene: TRBD1
v_gene: TRBV20-1
abundance: many

CDR3aa: CASRTGPSTDTQYF
CDR3nt: TGCGCCAGCAGAACGGGACCGAGCACAGATACGCAGTATTTT
j_gene: TRBJ2-3
d_gene: -
v_gene: TRBV5-1
abundance: many